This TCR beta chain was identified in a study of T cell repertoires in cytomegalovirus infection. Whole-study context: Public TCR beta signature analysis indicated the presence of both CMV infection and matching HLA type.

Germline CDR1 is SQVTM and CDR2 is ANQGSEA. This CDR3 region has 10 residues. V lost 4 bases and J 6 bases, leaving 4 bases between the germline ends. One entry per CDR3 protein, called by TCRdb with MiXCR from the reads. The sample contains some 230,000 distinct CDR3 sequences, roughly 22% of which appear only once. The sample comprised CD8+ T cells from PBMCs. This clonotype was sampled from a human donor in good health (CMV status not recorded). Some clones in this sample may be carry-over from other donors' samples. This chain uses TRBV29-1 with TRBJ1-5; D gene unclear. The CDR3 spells CSVVGQPQHF. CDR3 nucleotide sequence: TGCAGCGTTGTAGGTCAGCCCCAGCATTTT. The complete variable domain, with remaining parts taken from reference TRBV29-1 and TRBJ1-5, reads SAVISQKPSRDICQRGTSLTIQCQVDSQVTMMFWYRQQPGQSLTLIATANQGSEATYESGFVIDKFPISRPNLTFSTLTVSNMSPEDSSIYLCSVVGQPQHFGDGTRLSIL.